This T cell receptor beta chain was sequenced during a study of brain T cells in children with intractable seizures. The repertoire was sequenced with immunoSEQ multiplex PCR; TCRdb's copy has only in-frame clones and lacks some. Among hundreds of thousands of clones listed, roughly 92% were seen once. Study-wide points: Absence of clones before surgery may stem from lower sequencing depth.

V was clipped by 1 base and J by 8 bases; unmatched bases: 8. The CDR3 consists of 14 residues. Germline CDR1 is GTSNPN and CDR2 is SVGIG (reference sequence). About this clone itself: What it binds is unknown.

Time point meaning: blood from clinic visit 5 months post-surgery; TSC patient then seizure free. Only cases whose brain tissue showed the highest T cell transcript signatures were sequenced. Before surgery, patients took at least one anti-epileptic drug. The source is a boy in the first two years of life with tuberous sclerosis and intractable seizures. The starting material was peripheral blood, obtained roughly 5 months after surgery. The chain couples TRBV30 to TRBJ1-2; 9 bases align to TRBD1. CDR3: CAWSGGTGLGGYTF. The CDR3 bases are TGTGCCTGGAGTGGAGGGACAGGGTTAGGGGGCTACACCTTC. Complete variable domain (other parts from reference TRBV30 and TRBJ1-2): SQTIHQWPATLVQPVGSPLSLECTVEGTSNPNLYWYRQAAGRGLQLLFYSVGIGQISSEVPQNLSASRPQDRQFILSSKKLLLSDSGFYLCAWSGGTGLGGYTFGSGTRLTVV.